What follows are 14 T cell receptor beta chains derived from one specimen sequenced in a study of blood T cell repertoires in COVID-19. Sequencing used immunoSEQ multiplex PCR; TCRdb keeps in-frame clones, though not all of them. The table lists some 240,000 clones, roughly 85% of them singletons, with 2.4% in the top ten. The sequencing input was peripheral blood. The receptors here all came from a woman aged 70-85 years with COVID-19, enrolled during active disease.

The chain uses TRBV6-5 and TRBJ2-1; D might be TRBD1 (6 bases). The CDR3 extends over 15 amino acids. Germline V gene lookup returns CDR1 MNHEY and CDR2 SVGAGI. V lost 7 bases to trimming and J lost 6 bases, with 19 bases between them. The chain's CDR3 is CASNNWTAWGNEQFF. CDR3 nucleotide sequence: TGTGCCAGCAATAACTGGACAGCATGGGGCAATGAGCAGTTCTTC.

V usage is TRBV5-5 and J usage is TRBJ1-5; D is ambiguous. Per the germline V gene, CDR1 is SGHKS and CDR2 is YYEKEE (reference sequence). The CDR3 runs to 14 residues. V gave up 4 bases and J gave up 0 bases, with 8 bases separating them. CDR3 sequence: CASSQTDSNQPQHF. CDR3 bases: TGTGCCAGCAGCCAAACAGATAGCAATCAGCCCCAGCATTTT. The full variable domain, completed using reference TRBV5-5 and TRBJ1-5, is DAGVTQSPTHLIKTRGQQVTLRCSPISGHKSVSWYQQVLGQGPQFIFQYYEKEERGRGNFPDRFSARQFPNYSSELNVNALLLGDSALYLCASSQTDSNQPQHFGDGTRLSIL.

The V call is TRBV18, the J call TRBJ1-2; tentatively, D is TRBD1 (6 bases). Germline loops: CDR1 KGHSH, CDR2 LQKENI. This CDR3 has 19 residues. V was cut by 1 base and J by 5 bases, with 26 bases left in between. CDR3 DNA sequence: TGTGCCAGCTCACCACTAGTGGGGGCACTCGGATCTTCGGGTTATGGCTACACCTTC. This gives the protein CASSPLVGALGSSGYGYTF.

The chain joins TRBV6-5 to TRBJ1-3; possible D gene TRBD1, 5 bases. Germline V CDR1 and CDR2: MNHEY, SVGAGI. The V and J ends lost 2 bases and 6 bases respectively, with 11 bases between them. The CDR3 has 14 residues. CDR3 in DNA: TGTGCCAGCAGTTACAATCGGGGGGTAAACACCATATATTTT. Its protein product is CASSYNRGVNTIYF.

The rearrangement links TRBV6-2 or TRBV6-3 to TRBJ2-1; 11 bases align to TRBD2. This CDR3 is 18 amino acids long. J was trimmed by 8 bases and V by 5 bases; bases with no gene match: 17. Germline lookup yields CDR1 MNHEY and CDR2 SVGEGT. The CDR3 sequence is CASSLTSMTSGNVDEQFF. In nucleotides, the CDR3 is TGTGCCAGCAGTCTAACCTCGATGACTAGCGGGAATGTGGATGAGCAGTTCTTC.

The chain couples TRBV6-2 or TRBV6-3 to TRBJ1-6, with 9 bases lining up with TRBD1. Germline V CDR1 and CDR2: MNHEY, SVGEGT. V shed 5 bases, J shed 10 bases, and the junction held 9 bases outside the gene matches. The CDR3 extends over 15 amino acids. DNA of the CDR3: TGTGCCAGCAGTCCCGGGGACAGGGTACAATCACCCCTCCACTTT. Encoded protein: CASSPGDRVQSPLHF.

The V gene is TRBV7-3, the J gene TRBJ2-1; 7 nucleotides align to TRBD1. The J segment lost 7 bases and the V segment lost 5 bases, leaving 5 bases of the junction unmatched. CDR1 SGHTA and CDR2 FQGTGA come from the germline V gene. This CDR3 contains 13 residues. This CDR3 reads CASSAPRGNEQFF. In nucleotides, the CDR3 is TGTGCCAGCAGCGCCCCCAGGGGGAATGAGCAGTTCTTC.

The chain joins TRBV30 to TRBJ2-7; TRBD2 agrees at 8 bases. Unmatched junction bases numbered 8, after V lost 3 bases and J lost 4 bases. The CDR3 runs 14 residues. Germline CDR1 is GTSNPN and CDR2 is SVGIG (reference sequence). DNA of the CDR3: TGTGCCTGGAGAAGAGCGGGAGAGGTGTACGAGCAGTACTTC. It specifies CAWRRAGEVYEQYF.

V is TRBV7-9 and J is TRBJ1-1; weak D call: TRBD1 (5 bases). V gave up 1 base and J gave up 11 bases, with 17 bases separating them. CDR3 length: 14 amino acids. Germline V gene lookup returns CDR1 SEHNR and CDR2 FQNEAQ (reference sequence). CDR3 in DNA: TGTGCCAGCAGCTTAGGTGAACAGGCCAAACTGGCTTTCTTT. Translation gives CASSLGEQAKLAFF.

The chain combines TRBV3-1 (or the pseudogene TRBV3-2) with TRBJ1-2; the match to TRBD1 covers 8 bases. With V trimmed by 6 bases and J by 4 bases, 4 bases remained unmatched. CDR3 length equals 13 residues. The germline V gene encodes CDR1 LGHDT and CDR2 YNNKEL (reference sequence). CDR3 loop: CASSGTGGYGYTF. CDR3 nucleotides: TGTGCCAGCAGTGGGACAGGCGGCTATGGCTACACCTTC.

V gene TRBV5-1 combines with J gene TRBJ2-3; unclear D gene. The ends were cut back, 5 bases at V and 0 bases at J, with 13 bases in the middle. Germline CDR1 and CDR2: SGHRS and YFSETQ. The length of the CDR3 is 15 residues. This CDR3 is CASRNGAYSTDTQYF. CDR3 nucleotide sequence: TGCGCCAGCAGGAATGGAGCGTATAGCACAGATACGCAGTATTTT.

The chain carries TRBV7-2 and TRBJ1-1, with no clear D. The CDR3 is made up of 13 amino acids. Germline lookup yields CDR1 SGHTA and CDR2 FQGNSA. V shed 1 base and J shed 1 base, with 4 bases lying between them. The CDR3 DNA reads TGTGCCAGCAGCTTAGAGAGGAACACTGAAGCTTTCTTT. This sequence encodes CASSLERNTEAFF.

V and J are TRBV29-1 and TRBJ1-1; 8 bases fit TRBD1. This CDR3 spans 14 amino acids. CDR1 is SQVTM and CDR2 is ANQGSEA in the germline V gene. V gave up 8 bases and J gave up 0 bases; unmatched junction bases: 8. The CDR3 here is CSFNRGGVNTEAFF. CDR3 in DNA: TGCAGCTTTAACAGGGGGGGCGTGAACACTGAAGCTTTCTTT. Together with reference TRBV29-1 and TRBJ1-1, the CDR3 gives the full variable domain: SAVISQKPSRDICQRGTSLTIQCQVDSQVTMMFWYRQQPGQSLTLIATANQGSEATYESGFVIDKFPISRPNLTFSTLTVSNMSPEDSSIYLCSFNRGGVNTEAFFGQGTRLTVV.

DNA of the CDR3: TGTGCCTGGAGTGAGGCTAGCGGGACTTACAATGAGCAGTTCTTC. This sequence encodes CAWSEASGTYNEQFF. The rearrangement links TRBV30 to TRBJ2-1, with 9 bases aligning to TRBD2. After removal of 1 base from V and 4 bases from J, the junction contained 5 bases not matched to a gene. The germline gives CDR1 GTSNPN, CDR2 SVGIG (reference sequence). This CDR3 spans 15 amino acids.